Listed below are T cell receptor beta chains from one sample, sequenced in a study of blood T cell repertoires in COVID-19. The data were produced by immunoSEQ multiplex PCR, yet TCRdb's version contains in-frame clones alone and is incomplete. The table includes about 250,000 clones, 80% to 90% detected once. Specimen: peripheral blood. These TCRs come from a man older than 75 with acute or convalescent COVID-19. Each CDR3 is given with its conserved first and last residue. A D gene is named only where the DNA matches it firmly. Only some rows state a clone size, as once, few, many or a class for expanded clones.

J	D	size	V	CDR3	DNA
TRBJ2-3	NA	NA	TRBV5-8	CASSSQSTSTDTQYF	TGTGCCAGCAGCTCGCAAAGCACTAGCACAGATACGCAGTATTTT
TRBJ2-5	TRBD2	NA	TRBV5-6	CASSSLAGEETQYF	TGTGCCAGCAGCTCACTAGCGGGGGAAGAGACCCAGTACTTC
TRBJ2-4	TRBD1	few	TRBV24-1	CATVTCRLNRGLAKNIQYF	TGTGCCACCGTTACATGTAGGCTCAACAGGGGATTAGCCAAAAACATTCAGTACTTC
TRBJ1-6	TRBD1	NA	TRBV7-2	CASSRDRGLGNSPLHF	TGTGCCAGCAGCCGGGACAGGGGGCTTGGCAATTCACCCCTCCACTTT
TRBJ2-7	TRBD1	NA	TRBV27	CASRFRDRASEQYF	TGTGCCAGCCGCTTCCGGGACAGGGCGTCCGAGCAGTACTTC
TRBJ2-2	NA	NA	TRBV5-1	CASSTGEQMVRNTGELFF	TGCGCCAGCAGCACCGGGGAACAGATGGTGAGGAACACCGGGGAGCTGTTTTTT
TRBJ2-7	TRBD2	NA	TRBV28	CASSRGSGSSYEQYF	TGTGCCAGCAGCCGGGGGAGCGGGAGCTCCTACGAGCAGTACTTC
TRBJ1-1	NA	NA	TRBV19	CASLHWGTQNTEAFF	TGTGCCAGCCTACACTGGGGCACTCAGAACACTGAAGCTTTCTTT
TRBJ2-1	NA	once	TRBV7-8	CASSLLAGVSSYNEQFF	TGTGCCAGCAGCCTCCTTGCAGGGGTAAGCTCCTACAATGAGCAGTTCTTC
TRBJ2-7	TRBD1	NA	TRBV19	CASSISTGGLYEQYF	TGTGCCAGTAGTATATCAACAGGGGGCTTATACGAGCAGTACTTC
TRBJ1-2	TRBD1	NA	TRBV5-1	CASSSGDRGYGYTF	TGCGCCAGCAGCTCGGGGGACAGGGGGTATGGCTACACCTTC
TRBJ1-1	TRBD1	once	TRBV5-1	CASFGQAEAFF	TGCGCCAGCTTCGGACAGGCTGAAGCTTTCTTT